The 24 T cell receptor beta chains below were found in one sample sequenced in a study of OX40 agonist ivuxolimab in advanced cancers. Assay used: immunoSEQ multiplex PCR; TCRdb lists only in-frame clones, some missing. The data show about 48,000 clones, with about 83% seen just once and 1.2% held by the top ten. Sequencing used CD4+ or CD8+ T cells sorted from blood, obtained in a trial of the OX40 agonist ivuxolimab. The receptors shown here come from an adult with an advanced solid tumor such as melanoma, head and neck, liver or kidney cancer.

The chain combines TRBV25-1 with TRBJ2-6, with a weak D call TRBD1 (6 bases). From germline, CDR1 is MGHDK and CDR2 SYGVNS. Trimming pared 6 bases from V and 2 bases from J, leaving 17 bases between. The CDR3 is 17 residues long. CDR3 sequence: CASRSSQGLTGANVLTF. The CDR3 DNA is TGTGCCAGCAGGTCCTCACAGGGTTTAACTGGGGCCAACGTCCTGACTTTC.

The V and J genes are TRBV5-8 and TRBJ2-3; the match to TRBD2 covers 11 bases. V lost 2 bases and J lost 5; bases outside the gene matches: 7. This CDR3 contains 16 residues. The germline V gene encodes CDR1 SGHTS and CDR2 YDEGEE. CDR3 DNA sequence: TGTGCCAGCAGCTTTGAATTAGCGGGGGGGCGAGATACGCAGTATTTT. Its protein product is CASSFELAGGRDTQYF. The full variable domain, its missing parts supplied by reference TRBV5-8 and TRBJ2-3, is EAGVTQSPTHLIKTRGQQATLRCSPISGHTSVYWYQQALGLGLQFLLWYDEGEERNRGNFPPRFSGRQFPNYSSELNVNALELEDSALYLCASSFELAGGRDTQYFGPGTRLTVL.

A note on this clone: At one boundary the junction diverges from the germline segment, which might be a read error. The chain joins TRBV7-7 to TRBJ2-2, with D possibly TRBD2 on 6 matching bases. CDR1 is SSHAT, CDR2 FNYEAQ, per germline (reference sequence). There are 16 residues in the CDR3. DNA of the CDR3: TGTGCTAGCAGTCCCGGGAGACCCCTACACACCGGGGAGCTGTTTTTT. Protein product: CASSPGRPLHTGELFF.

This sequence joins TRBV6-5 and TRBJ1-6; D is possibly TRBD1 (5 bases). The CDR3 covers 13 residues. Germline values: CDR1 MNHEY, CDR2 SVGAGI. V was cut by 7 bases and J by 6 bases, with 10 bases left in between. CDR3 sequence reads: CASTPQGNSPLHF. DNA of the CDR3: TGTGCCAGCACCCCGCAGGGTAATTCACCCCTCCACTTT.

J is TRBJ2-1 and V is TRBV9; D gene uncertain. CDR3 length: 14 amino acids. V dropped 4 bases and J dropped 6 bases, with 14 bases sitting between them. Germline CDR1 reads SGDLS; CDR2 reads YYNGEE. CDR3 residues: CASSPFEVSNEQFF. The CDR3 DNA follows: TGTGCCAGCAGCCCCTTCGAGGTCTCCAATGAGCAGTTCTTC. Full variable domain (missing parts from reference TRBV9 and TRBJ2-1): DSGVTQTPKHLITATGQRVTLRCSPRSGDLSVYWYQQSLDQGLQFLIQYYNGEERAKGNILERFSAQQFPDLHSELNLSSLELGDSALYFCASSPFEVSNEQFFGPGTRLTVL.

The sample holds a few counts of this clone. The chain combines TRBV4-2 with TRBJ1-3, with D maybe TRBD1 (5 bases). V was cut by 2 bases and J by 4 bases, with 15 bases left in between. Germline V CDR1 and CDR2: LGHNA, YNFKEQ. The CDR3 sequence is 16 residues long. The CDR3 protein is CASSQIDRGGGNTIYF. Here the CDR3 DNA reads TGTGCCAGCAGCCAAATCGATCGGGGGGGAGGAAACACCATATATTTT.

V usage is TRBV18 and J usage is TRBJ1-1; tentative D call: TRBD1 (6 bases). The CDR3 length is 15 residues. The V gene's germline CDR1 is KGHSH and CDR2 LQKENI. Trimming took off 0 bases at V and 1 base at J, with 9 bases between the two ends. The CDR3 DNA follows: TGTGCCAGCTCACCACCGGGACACTCGAACACTGAAGCTTTCTTT. This gives the protein CASSPPGHSNTEAFF.

The chain uses TRBV9 and TRBJ2-3; D perhaps matches TRBD1 (6 bases). V lost 3 bases to trimming and J lost 3 bases, with 23 bases between them. This CDR3 has 18 residues. Germline values: CDR1 SGDLS, CDR2 YYNGEE. The CDR3 loop reads CASSARITGKGRTDTQYF. CDR3 DNA sequence: TGTGCCAGCAGCGCCAGAATAACAGGGAAAGGTCGAACAGATACGCAGTATTTT. Supplemented by reference TRBV9 and TRBJ2-3, the full variable domain reads DSGVTQTPKHLITATGQRVTLRCSPRSGDLSVYWYQQSLDQGLQFLIQYYNGEERAKGNILERFSAQQFPDLHSELNLSSLELGDSALYFCASSARITGKGRTDTQYFGPGTRLTVL.

The chain carries TRBV7-9 and TRBJ1-4, with a possible D match to TRBD1 (5 bases). Germline CDR1 and CDR2: SEHNR and FQNEAQ (reference sequence). CDR3 size: 11 residues. Trimming stripped 11 bases from V and 4 bases from J, with 8 bases between. CDR3 sequence: CAGAYNEKLFF. The DNA of the CDR3 is TGTGCCGGGGCTTATAATGAAAAACTGTTTTTT.

V gene TRBV30 combines with J gene TRBJ2-7, with D unclear. CDR1 GTSNPN and CDR2 SVGIG come from the germline V gene (reference sequence). CDR3 size: 13 residues. V dropped 8 bases and J dropped 5 bases, with 19 bases sitting between them. The CDR3 here is CAVTIDIGNEQYF. CDR3 bases: TGTGCCGTAACGATCGACATAGGGAACGAGCAGTACTTC.

The chain recombines TRBV5-1 with TRBJ2-7; D gene unclear. The CDR3 is 11 amino acids. CDR1 and CDR2 from the germline V gene are SGHRS and YFSETQ. With 4 bases removed from V and 0 bases from J, the gap between germline ends came to 2 bases. CDR3 DNA: TGCGCCAGCAGCAACTCCTACGAGCAGTACTTC. This encodes CASSNSYEQYF.

The J gene is TRBJ1-5, the V gene TRBV5-1; TRBD1 is a possible D gene (5 bases). Trimming shortened V by 0 bases and J by 7 bases, and 14 bases separated the two germline ends. The CDR3 runs to 15 residues. Germline CDR1 is SGHRS and CDR2 is YFSETQ. The DNA of the CDR3 is TGCGCCAGCAGCTTGGTGGGGTCCCCAGGGCAGCCCCAGCATTTT. It codes for CASSLVGSPGQPQHF.

The chain couples TRBV5-5 to TRBJ2-7, with D possibly being TRBD1 or TRBD2 (5 bases each). Germline CDR1 is SGHKS and CDR2 is YYEKEE (reference sequence). There are 15 residues in the CDR3. With 0 bases removed from V and 3 bases from J, the gap between germline ends came to 13 bases. The CDR3 DNA is TGTGCCAGCAGCTTGGAGGGACCCAGCCACTACGAGCAGTACTTC. Residues: CASSLEGPSHYEQYF. The complete variable domain, with remaining parts taken from reference TRBV5-5 and TRBJ2-7, reads DAGVTQSPTHLIKTRGQQVTLRCSPISGHKSVSWYQQVLGQGPQFIFQYYEKEERGRGNFPDRFSARQFPNYSSELNVNALLLGDSALYLCASSLEGPSHYEQYFGPGTRLTVT.

This rearrangement joins TRBV2 to TRBJ2-3; 7 bases agree with TRBD1. CDR3 size: 15 residues. Trimming at V came to 6 bases and at J to 2 bases, leaving 8 bases not matched to a gene. Looked up from germline, CDR1 is SNHLY and CDR2 is FYNNEI. This CDR3 reads CASSPDRALTDTQYF. The CDR3 DNA sequence: TGTGCCAGCAGCCCCGACAGGGCCCTCACAGATACGCAGTATTTT.

The CDR3 region is CASSQDPQRGYTF. The CDR3 coding sequence is TGCGCCAGCAGCCAAGACCCACAGCGTGGCTACACCTTC. The V gene is TRBV4-3, the J gene TRBJ1-2; D gene uncertain. This CDR3 is built from 13 residues. Germline V gene lookup returns CDR1 LGHNA and CDR2 YSLEER. V lost 0 bases to trimming and J lost 7 bases, with 9 bases between them.

The V gene is TRBV5-1, the J gene TRBJ2-7, with 12 bases that match TRBD1. In germline, CDR1 is SGHRS, CDR2 YFSETQ. The ends lost 3 bases at V and 0 bases at J; junction bases unmatched: 4. CDR3 size: 16 residues. CDR3 sequence reads: CASSSGTGGSSYEQYF. The CDR3 nucleotides read TGCGCCAGCAGCTCAGGGACAGGGGGCAGCTCCTACGAGCAGTACTTC. The variable domain in full, with the rest retrieved from reference TRBV5-1 and TRBJ2-7, is KAGVTQTPRYLIKTRGQQVTLSCSPISGHRSVSWYQQTPGQGLQFLFEYFSETQRNKGNFPGRFSGRQFSNSRSEMNVSTLELGDSALYLCASSSGTGGSSYEQYFGPGTRLTVT.

The gene calls are TRBV19 and TRBJ2-1; perhaps TRBD2 as D (7 bases). This CDR3 region has 15 residues. The V end was cut by 5 bases, the J end by 8 bases, with 19 bases between. Germline CDR1 LNHDA, CDR2 SQIVND (reference sequence). CDR3 sequence: CASSPLGGAWDEQFF. In DNA, the CDR3 is TGTGCCAGTAGTCCCCTGGGGGGGGCATGGGATGAGCAGTTCTTC.

For this clone: Other DNA sequences in the sample encode the same CDR3. The V call is TRBV20-1, the J call TRBJ2-3; D unresolved. CDR3 size: 11 residues. Germline V gives CDR1 DFQATT, CDR2 SNEGSKA (reference sequence). V lost 2 bases to trimming and J lost 3 bases, with 3 bases between them. CDR3 loop: CSARRTDTQYF. CDR3 nucleotides: TGCAGTGCTAGAAGGACAGATACGCAGTATTTT.

The chain has TRBV4-3 and TRBJ1-2, with no clear D. Trimming shortened V by 3 bases and J by 0 bases, and 8 bases separated the two germline ends. The CDR3 is made up of 14 amino acids. Germline V gives CDR1 LGHNA, CDR2 YSLEER. The CDR3 DNA reads as TGCGCCAGCAGCCACTCCGTAGCTAACTATGGCTACACCTTC. Amino acids: CASSHSVANYGYTF.

The rearrangement uses TRBV7-2 and TRBJ1-3, with D unresolved. Germline V gene data show CDR1 as SGHTA and CDR2 as FQGNSA. The CDR3 loop spans 14 amino acids. V lost 6 bases and J lost 3, with 12 bases in between. This CDR3 reads CASRFGDNGNTIYF. The CDR3 coding sequence is TGTGCCAGCAGATTCGGGGATAATGGAAACACCATATATTTT.

The chain links TRBV6-1 to TRBJ2-7; D remains unclear. The CDR3 covers 14 residues. Germline loops: CDR1 MNHNS, CDR2 SASEGT. V was clipped by 6 bases and J by 4 bases, with 16 bases between them. The CDR3 bases are TGTGCCAGCAGCTGGGCCGACACACTATACGAGCAGTACTTC. Its translation is CASSWADTLYEQYF.

This clone was observed a handful of times. The chain links TRBV4-2 to TRBJ1-4; D gene uncertain. Germline V gives CDR1 LGHNA, CDR2 YNFKEQ. This CDR3 is built from 16 residues. Between the trimmed V and J ends, which lost 0 bases and 0 bases, there was a span of 8 bases. The CDR3 DNA follows: TGTGCCAGCAGCCAAGAGCGCGGCTCAACTAATGAAAAACTGTTTTTT. Residues: CASSQERGSTNEKLFF.

The CDR3 spells CAWTRTVSGNTIYF. The CDR3 nucleotides read TGTGCCTGGACCAGGACAGTCTCTGGAAACACCATATATTTT. The chain employs TRBV30 and TRBJ1-3; D perhaps matches TRBD1 (6 bases). In germline, CDR1 is GTSNPN, CDR2 SVGIG (reference sequence). Trimming stripped 4 bases from V and 0 bases from J, with 10 bases between. CDR3 length: 14 residues.

The rearrangement joins TRBV10-1 to TRBJ2-3, with TRBD2 identical over 10 bases. This CDR3 has 22 residues. With V trimmed by 0 bases and J by 1 base, 19 bases remained unmatched. The germline V gene encodes CDR1 WNHNN and CDR2 SYGVQD (reference sequence). CDR3 sequence (DNA): TGCGCCAGCAGTGAGTCGAGGTTACTAGCGGGGCTAGCACGGCTCGGCACAGATACGCAGTATTTT. Translation gives CASSESRLLAGLARLGTDTQYF.